This TCR beta chain was sequenced in a study of CD8 T cells in ankylosing spondylitis. Findings of the study overall: Relatively scarce in peripheral blood, disease-linked clones were CD8+. Blood from ankylosing spondylitis patients appeared to carry a characteristic roughly 8-variant TCR beta motif.

Each TCR beta library was made by quantitative 5'-RACE that incorporated molecular barcodes. TCRdb reprocessed the 5' RACE reads via MiXCR and lists one record per CDR3 protein. The table has approximately 25,000 distinct CDR3 sequences, roughly 7.9% seen once. This clonotype has a count of ten or more. Its target is not known. In germline, CDR1 is SGDLS, CDR2 YYNGEE. The CDR3 sequence is 15 residues long. Trimming at V came to 6 bases and at J to 4 bases, leaving 10 bases not matched to a gene. The clonotype originates from a male donor with ankylosing spondylitis or in good health (not recorded which). Sequencing was done on a sample of blood. This chain joins TRBV9 and TRBJ2-1; 7 nucleotides align to TRBD2. The CDR3 region is CASTASLADYNEQFF. The CDR3 region has the DNA TGTGCCAGCACTGCTAGTCTAGCGGATTACAATGAGCAGTTCTTC.